These 7 T cell receptor beta chains were all obtained from the same sample, sequenced in a study of shared clonotypes between healthy human individuals. The table came from immunoSEQ multiplex PCR; TCRdb's copy has only in-frame clones and leaves some out. This table holds about 650,000 clones, nearly 97% found once. The naive CD8 fraction comprised CD45RO-negative cells positively selected for CCR7 and excluded terminally differentiated effector memory CD45RA+ cells. Sequencing was carried out using naive CD8+ T cells sorted from blood. Source of these receptors: a woman in her thirties in good health.

V is TRBV2 and J is TRBJ1-2; D perhaps matches TRBD1 (5 bases). The germline V gene encodes CDR1 SNHLY and CDR2 FYNNEI. Trimming removed 6 bases at V and 4 bases at J, with 18 bases between. CDR3 length equals 15 residues. The CDR3 coding sequence is TGTGCCAGCAGCCCGGGCGGGGGGATCCCCTATGGCTACACCTTC. Protein: CASSPGGGIPYGYTF.

To note about this clone: Other DNA sequences of this sample code for an identical CDR3. The chain is built from TRBV9 and TRBJ1-1; D not resolved. Germline CDR1 reads SGDLS; CDR2 reads YYNGEE. V gave up 3 bases and J gave up 5 bases, with 11 bases separating them. The CDR3 runs 13 residues. The CDR3 DNA follows: TGTGCCAGCAGCGCCGGGGTCGGGACTGAAGCTTTCTTT. It translates to CASSAGVGTEAFF.

The V call is TRBV28, the J call TRBJ2-3; D unresolved. Germline CDR1 reads MDHEN; CDR2 reads SYDVKM. This CDR3 comprises 13 residues. The V end was cut by 3 bases, the J end by 2 bases, with 6 bases between. The CDR3 DNA reads TGTGCCAGCAGTTTCCTCTCCACAGATACGCAGTATTTT. The encoded protein is CASSFLSTDTQYF.

The V and J genes are TRBV11-2 and TRBJ2-3; TRBD2 matches 9 bases. V was pared by 7 bases and J by 2 bases, with 10 bases of the junction left unmatched. From germline, CDR1 is SGHAT and CDR2 FQNNGV. CDR3 length: 16 amino acids. CDR3 nucleotides: TGTGCCAGCACCACAACCTGGACTAGCGCCACAGATACGCAGTATTTT. As protein: CASTTTWTSATDTQYF.

The chain links TRBV27 to TRBJ2-7; 7 bases line up with TRBD2. J gave up 4 bases and V 1 base, and 4 bases lay outside the gene matches. The CDR3 has 14 amino acids. CDR1 and CDR2 (germline): MNHEY, SMNVEV (reference sequence). CDR3 loop: CASSLFAGAYEQYF. The CDR3 DNA sequence: TGTGCCAGCAGTTTATTTGCGGGAGCGTACGAGCAGTACTTC.

J is TRBJ2-3 and V is TRBV7-9; no reliable D call. Germline CDR1 reads SEHNR; CDR2 reads FQNEAQ (reference sequence). The germline V and J ends were trimmed by 6 bases and 4 bases, with 20 bases remaining between them. The CDR3 totals 16 residues. The CDR3 sequence: CASRQRPEWPADTQYF. The CDR3 DNA follows: TGTGCCAGCAGGCAAAGACCAGAATGGCCCGCAGATACGCAGTATTTT. Full variable domain (rest looked up from reference TRBV7-9 and TRBJ2-3): DTGVSQNPRHKITKRGQNVTFRCDPISEHNRLYWYRQTLGQGPEFLTYFQNEAQLEKSRLLSDRFSAERPKGSFSTLEIQRTEQGDSAMYLCASRQRPEWPADTQYFGPGTRLTVL.

This sequence joins TRBV29-1 and TRBJ2-1; 11 bases agree with TRBD2. Per germline, CDR1 SQVTM and CDR2 ANQGSEA. The CDR3 runs 17 residues. After removal of 0 bases from V and 0 bases from J, the junction contained 4 bases not matched to a gene. DNA for the CDR3: TGCAGCGTTGAAGATCGGGGACTAGCGGACTCCTACAATGAGCAGTTCTTC. Its protein product is CSVEDRGLADSYNEQFF.